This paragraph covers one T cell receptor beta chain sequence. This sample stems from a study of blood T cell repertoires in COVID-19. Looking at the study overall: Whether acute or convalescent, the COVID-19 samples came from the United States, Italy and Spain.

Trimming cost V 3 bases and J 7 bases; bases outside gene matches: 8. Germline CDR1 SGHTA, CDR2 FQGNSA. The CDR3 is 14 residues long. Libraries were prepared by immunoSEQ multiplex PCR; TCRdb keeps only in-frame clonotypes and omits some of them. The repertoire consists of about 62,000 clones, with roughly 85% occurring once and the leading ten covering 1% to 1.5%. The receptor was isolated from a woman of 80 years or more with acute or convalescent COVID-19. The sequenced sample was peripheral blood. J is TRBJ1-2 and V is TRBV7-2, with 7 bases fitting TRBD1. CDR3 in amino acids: CASSFTGASSGYTF. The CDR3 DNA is TGTGCCAGCAGCTTCACAGGGGCAAGTTCTGGCTACACCTTC.